These 10 T cell receptor beta chains came from one sample sequenced in a study of T cell responses to AZD1222 COVID-19 vaccine. Profiled with immunoSEQ multiplex PCR; TCRdb holds only in-frame clones, not every one. The table has about 120,000 clones, roughly 89% seen once; the top ten hold 5% to 6.5%. Source: peripheral blood, taken on day 0 of AZD1222 vaccination. The receptors shown here come from an adult in good health.

This clone was seen just once. At one end, the junction sequence differs from germline, possibly due to a read error. The chain combines TRBV11-3 with TRBJ1-3; D remains ambiguous. Germline loops: CDR1 SGHNT, CDR2 YENEEA. The CDR3 totals 9 residues. CDR3 in amino acids: CASSPKQCF. In DNA form, the CDR3 reads TGTGCCAGCAGCCCCAAACAATGTTTT.

CDR3 residues: CASSERGQLPNYGYTF. DNA for the CDR3: TGTGCCAGCAGTGAACGAGGACAGCTTCCTAACTATGGCTACACCTTC. The rearrangement links TRBV2 to TRBJ1-2; maybe TRBD1 (6 bases). Germline CDR1 is SNHLY and CDR2 is FYNNEI. The CDR3 contains 16 residues. Trimming shortened V by 2 bases and J by 0 bases, and 13 bases separated the two germline ends.

CDR3 sequence reads: CASSTTGRVSPLHF. Here the CDR3 DNA reads TGTGCCAGCAGTACTACAGGGAGGGTTTCACCCCTCCACTTT. The genes are TRBV6-5 and TRBJ1-6, with D tentatively TRBD1 (6 bases). Per germline, CDR1 MNHEY and CDR2 SVGAGI. The CDR3 length is 14 residues. The V and J ends lost 5 bases and 9 bases respectively, with 14 bases between them.

The chain is built from TRBV6-5 and TRBJ1-2, with TRBD1 as a possible D gene (5 bases). V was cut by 7 bases and J by 4 bases, with 13 bases left in between. Germline values: CDR1 MNHEY, CDR2 SVGAGI. The CDR3 contains 13 residues. CDR3 amino acids: CASKAGQVYGYTF. In nucleotides, the CDR3 is TGTGCCAGCAAGGCAGGGCAGGTCTATGGCTACACCTTC.

The chain is built from TRBV27 and TRBJ2-1; possible D gene TRBD1, 6 bases. There are 14 residues in the CDR3. V lost 3 bases and J lost 4, with 10 bases in between. The germline V gene has CDR1 MNHEY and CDR2 SMNVEV (reference sequence). CDR3 sequence: CASSLGAPYNEQFF. The CDR3 DNA reads as TGTGCCAGCAGTTTGGGGGCCCCATACAATGAGCAGTTCTTC.

The chain has TRBV25-1 and TRBJ1-1; D uncertain. V gave up 5 bases and J gave up 7 bases, with 8 bases separating them. The CDR3 spans 11 residues. The germline CDR1 and CDR2 sequences are MGHDK and SYGVNS. The CDR3 here is CASSLTGEAFF. The CDR3 bases are TGTGCCAGCAGTCTCACCGGTGAAGCTTTCTTT.

This rearrangement joins TRBV2 to TRBJ1-5; 7 bases line up with TRBD1. The CDR3 spans 14 residues. Germline V CDR1 and CDR2: SNHLY, FYNNEI. With V trimmed by 3 bases and J by 5 bases, 4 bases remained unmatched. The DNA for the CDR3 is TGTGCCAGCAGTGAGGGGACAGCCTATCAGCCCCAGCATTTT. As protein: CASSEGTAYQPQHF.

The rearrangement uses TRBV11-3 and TRBJ2-3; weak D call: TRBD1 (6 bases). Per the germline V gene, CDR1 is SGHNT and CDR2 is YENEEA. The CDR3 totals 14 residues. V gave up 2 bases and J gave up 2 bases, with 8 bases separating them. The CDR3, as DNA: TGTGCCAGCAGCTTAAGGGACAACACAGATACGCAGTATTTT. Translated, it gives CASSLRDNTDTQYF.

The V gene is TRBV5-4, the J gene TRBJ2-1, with 7 bases aligning to TRBD2. The V gene end was trimmed by 4 bases and the J gene end by 8 bases; junction bases not matched to a gene: 9. The CDR3 totals 14 residues. Germline V gene data show CDR1 as SGHNT and CDR2 as YYREEE (reference sequence). CDR3 sequence (DNA): TGTGCCAGCAGCCTGGACTGGGAGGGAGATGAGCAGTTCTTC. It codes for CASSLDWEGDEQFF.

The CDR3 loop is CASSIQRGRGLGNQPQHF. As DNA, the CDR3 is TGTGCCAGTAGTATACAACGGGGCAGGGGTTTGGGCAATCAGCCCCAGCATTTT. The V and J genes are TRBV19 and TRBJ1-5; D may be TRBD1 (6 bases). CDR1 and CDR2 (germline): LNHDA, SQIVND (reference sequence). This CDR3 has 18 amino acids. With 2 bases removed from V and 2 bases from J, the gap between germline ends came to 19 bases.